One and the same sample provided the 21 T cell receptor beta chains below, sequenced in a study of blood T cell repertoires in COVID-19. Profiling relied on immunoSEQ multiplex PCR, and the TCRdb table lists in-frame clones only, not all of them. Of some 100,000 clones in the sample, approximately 81% were seen once. Source material: peripheral blood. These receptor sequences come from a human donor in a cohort sampled during active COVID-19.

V gene TRBV28 combines with J gene TRBJ1-2, with D possibly being TRBD1 (6 bases). The CDR3 runs to 12 residues. V was shortened by 4 bases and J by 4 bases, with 7 bases between the two germline ends. Germline V lookup: CDR1 MDHEN, CDR2 SYDVKM. For the CDR3, the DNA is TGTGCCAGCAGTTCCAGGGGCTATGGCTACACCTTC. It encodes CASSSRGYGYTF.

The chain carries TRBV11-2 and TRBJ1-4; D may be TRBD1 (6 bases). There are 14 residues in the CDR3. V lost 2 bases, J lost 8 bases, and 12 bases lay in between. CDR1 and CDR2 (germline): SGHAT, FQNNGV. Written as DNA, the CDR3 is TGTGCCAGCAGCTTACAAGGGGGACGAGAAAAACTGTTTTTT. Encoded protein: CASSLQGGREKLFF.

The chain carries TRBV10-3 and TRBJ1-2; TRBD1 matches 9 bases. J lost 8 bases, V lost 0 bases, and 4 bases had no gene match. The CDR3 totals 14 residues. Per the germline V gene, CDR1 is ENHRY and CDR2 is SYGVKD. As DNA, the CDR3 is TGTGCCATCAGTGAGTCCGGGACAGGGACCGGCTACACCTTC. It is translated as CAISESGTGTGYTF.

The chain is built from TRBV5-1 and TRBJ2-1, with TRBD2 matching 10 bases. V shed 4 bases and J 14 bases; nucleotides not matched to a gene: 6. CDR1 and CDR2 from the germline V gene are SGHRS and YFSETQ. The CDR3 contains 12 residues. The CDR3 sequence is CASSDRLAGEFF. Here the CDR3 DNA reads TGCGCCAGCAGCGACCGTCTAGCGGGAGAGTTCTTC. Full variable domain (remainder filled in from reference TRBV5-1 and TRBJ2-1): KAGVTQTPRYLIKTRGQQVTLSCSPISGHRSVSWYQQTPGQGLQFLFEYFSETQRNKGNFPGRFSGRQFSNSRSEMNVSTLELGDSALYLCASSDRLAGEFFGPGTRLTVL.

The chain couples TRBV9 to TRBJ2-2; TRBD1 aligns across 10 bases. CDR1 SGDLS and CDR2 YYNGEE come from the germline V gene. The CDR3 has 17 residues. V lost 3 bases, J lost 1 base, and 6 bases stayed unmatched. The CDR3 region is CASSAEDRGENTGELFF. The CDR3 DNA reads TGTGCCAGCAGCGCAGAGGACAGGGGGGAGAACACCGGGGAGCTGTTTTTT.

CDR3 sequence reads: CAWRTGWNTEAFF. The CDR3 bases are TGTGCCTGGAGAACGGGGTGGAACACTGAAGCTTTCTTT. The V and J genes are TRBV30 and TRBJ1-1; D unclear. The CDR3 spans 13 residues. Germline assignment: CDR1 GTSNPN and CDR2 SVGIG (reference sequence). Between the trimmed V and J ends, which lost 3 bases and 1 base, there was a span of 9 bases.

The rearrangement uses TRBV3-1 (or the pseudogene TRBV3-2) and TRBJ1-1; 7 positions match TRBD1. Germline CDR1 reads LGHDT; CDR2 reads YNNKEL (reference sequence). This CDR3 contains 15 residues. The V segment lost 5 bases and the J segment 4 bases; nucleotides outside the gene matches: 10. The CDR3 protein is CASSLTGVGSTEAFF. Written as DNA, the CDR3 is TGTGCCAGCAGCTTAACAGGGGTGGGTAGCACTGAAGCTTTCTTT.

The count of this clone is one. This chain joins TRBV19 and TRBJ2-3; a weak D match, TRBD1 (6 bases). The germline gives CDR1 LNHDA, CDR2 SQIVND (reference sequence). Trimming shortened V by 9 bases and J by 4 bases, and 17 bases separated the two germline ends. The CDR3 totals 14 residues. The CDR3 region has the DNA TGTGCCAGCTCCTCAGGGGTAGGTGCAGATACGCAGTATTTT. This codes for CASSSGVGADTQYF.

This chain joins TRBV11-2 and TRBJ2-5; the D is unclear. The V end lost 1 base, the J end lost 0 bases, and 18 bases lay between the germline ends. Looked up from germline, CDR1 is SGHAT and CDR2 is FQNNGV. The CDR3 loop spans 18 amino acids. In DNA, the CDR3 is TGTGCCAGCAGCTTAGGGGCCCAGGCCAAATCATACCAAGAGACCCAGTACTTC. It encodes CASSLGAQAKSYQETQYF.

This chain uses TRBV3-1 (or the pseudogene TRBV3-2) with TRBJ1-6, with D tentatively TRBD1 (6 bases). This CDR3 contains 15 residues. Germline V gene lookup returns CDR1 LGHDT and CDR2 YNNKEL (reference sequence). V was clipped by 4 bases and J by 4 bases, with 11 bases between them. For the CDR3, the DNA is TGTGCCAGCAGCCGGGTCAGGGGTTATAATTCACCCCTCCACTTT. It yields the protein CASSRVRGYNSPLHF.

The V gene is TRBV30, the J gene TRBJ1-2; D is perhaps TRBD1 (6 bases). Trimming stripped 4 bases from V and 3 bases from J, with 18 bases between. The CDR3 totals 15 residues. The V gene's germline CDR1 is GTSNPN and CDR2 SVGIG (reference sequence). Written as DNA, the CDR3 is TGTGCCTGGACCATGCAGGGGTCCACCTACTATGGCTACACCTTC. It encodes CAWTMQGSTYYGYTF.

This CDR3 is CASSLFPRLPNEKLFF. CDR3 nucleotide sequence: TGTGCCAGCAGTTTATTTCCGCGTTTACCAAATGAAAAACTGTTTTTT. This sequence joins TRBV28 and TRBJ1-4, with D unclear. Germline CDR1 reads MDHEN; CDR2 reads SYDVKM. This CDR3 has 16 residues. V lost 1 base and J lost 5, with 14 bases in between.

This CDR3 is CASSSRQGQETQYF. The CDR3 nucleotides are TGTGCCAGCAGCTCAAGACAGGGCCAAGAGACCCAGTACTTC. The chain uses TRBV5-6 and TRBJ2-5; 7 nucleotides agree with TRBD1. After removal of 3 bases from V and 1 base from J, the junction contained 3 bases not matched to a gene. The length of the CDR3 is 14 residues. The germline gives CDR1 SGHDT, CDR2 YYEEEE.

This rearrangement joins TRBV7-2 to TRBJ1-5, with a weak D call TRBD1 (6 bases). CDR1 SGHTA and CDR2 FQGNSA come from the germline V gene. The CDR3 extends over 15 amino acids. The V end lost 0 bases, the J end lost 7 bases, and 13 bases lay between the germline ends. The CDR3 DNA is TGTGCCAGCAGCTTAGCGTTGGGGGCCCGGCAGCCCCAGCATTTT. Amino acids: CASSLALGARQPQHF. The variable domain in full, with the rest retrieved from reference TRBV7-2 and TRBJ1-5, is GAGVSQSPSNKVTEKGKDVELRCDPISGHTALYWYRQSLGQGLEFLIYFQGNSAPDKSGLPSDRFSAERTGGSVSTLTIQRTQQEDSAVYLCASSLALGARQPQHFGDGTRLSIL.

This clone occurred a few times. The chain recombines TRBV6-2 or TRBV6-3 with TRBJ1-5; TRBD1 might be the D (6 bases). The germline V gene has CDR1 MNHEY and CDR2 SVGEGT. The CDR3 length is 15 residues. Trimming left V 5 bases short and J 0 bases short, with 11 bases between. The CDR3 here is CASSQTGNSNQPQHF. The CDR3 bases are TGTGCCAGCAGTCAGACAGGAAATAGCAATCAGCCCCAGCATTTT.

V gene TRBV7-8 combines with J gene TRBJ1-5; D is uncertain. The CDR3 contains 14 residues. Germline V CDR1 and CDR2: SGHVS, FQNEAQ. V lost 7 bases, J lost 3 bases, and 13 bases lay in between. CDR3 coding DNA: TGTGCCAGCAACCCCGGGAGATACAATCAGCCCCAGCATTTT. Its translation is CASNPGRYNQPQHF.

The V and J genes are TRBV19 and TRBJ2-7; 9 bases align to TRBD2. The CDR3 is made up of 15 amino acids. CDR1 and CDR2 (germline): LNHDA, SQIVND (reference sequence). The trim removed 3 bases at V and 3 bases at J, leaving 6 bases unmatched. CDR3 nucleotide sequence: TGTGCCAGTAGTATGGGTAGCGGGAGTATCTACGAGCAGTACTTC. Its protein is CASSMGSGSIYEQYF.

This clone appeared a few times. The V gene is TRBV7-9, the J gene TRBJ2-5, with TRBD1 matching over 7 bases. CDR3 length: 14 residues. With 3 bases clipped from V and 0 bases from J, the junction kept 1 base outside the gene matches. From germline, CDR1 is SEHNR and CDR2 FQNEAQ (reference sequence). CDR3: CASSLTGNQETQYF. CDR3 coding DNA: TGTGCCAGCAGCTTGACAGGGAACCAAGAGACCCAGTACTTC.

The genes are TRBV6-1 and TRBJ2-7; 10 nucleotides align to TRBD1. The CDR3 runs to 14 residues. Germline assignment: CDR1 MNHNS and CDR2 SASEGT. The V segment lost 3 bases and the J segment 3 bases; nucleotides outside the gene matches: 2. CDR3 in amino acids: CASSEGQGHYEQYF. The DNA of the CDR3 is TGTGCCAGCAGTGAGGGACAGGGGCACTACGAGCAGTACTTC.

As DNA, the CDR3 is TGTGCCAGCAGCAGATCAGGGGGAAAGAAGACCCAGTACTTC. Its protein is CASSRSGGKKTQYF. J is TRBJ2-5 and V is TRBV7-9, with TRBD1 matching 7 bases. V lost 5 bases, J lost 6 bases, and 9 bases stayed unmatched. The CDR3 has 14 residues. Germline V gives CDR1 SEHNR, CDR2 FQNEAQ (reference sequence).

The J gene is TRBJ1-6, the V gene TRBV19; D remains unclear. Germline values: CDR1 LNHDA, CDR2 SQIVND (reference sequence). Trimming took 0 bases from V and 0 from J, leaving 9 bases between them. This CDR3 region has 17 residues. CDR3 nucleotide sequence: TGTGCCAGTAGTATAGATATGGGCAGCTCCTATAATTCACCCCTCCACTTT. As protein: CASSIDMGSSYNSPLHF.